Here is one T cell receptor beta chain with its context. Its antigen specificity is not known. The record has no base qualities; no much larger clone is one base away. These data are taken from a study of early T cells in non-severe SARS-CoV-2 infection (dated by TCRdb to about 2021). The study in broad terms: Bulk RNA from unsorted whole blood was used for TCR sequencing, so alpha and beta chains could not be paired.

Preparation of the library involved 5' RACE. TCRdb records NextSeq 500 as the sequencer. To correct for sequencing error and PCR bias, the TCR library protocol tagged individual cDNA molecules with unique molecular identifiers. Sequencing covered both TCR alpha and beta chains, and within each sample the abundances of alpha and beta sequences were tightly co-correlated. The study's processing was this. Decombinator V4 was used to annotate the V gene, J gene and CDR3 of the TCR sequences. Expanded TCRs were defined as changing significantly between any two time points under a Poisson model with p below 0.0001. TCR abundances were normalised to the total number of TCRs sequenced in each sample and reported as counts per million. MAIT TCRs were defined by TRAV1-2 paired with TRAJ12, TRAJ20 or TRAJ33, and iNKT TCRs by TRAV10 paired with TRAJ18. VDJdb, accessed on 1 November 2021, was searched for TCRs annotated for CMV, EBV and SARS-CoV-2, and TCRs annotated for more than one antigen were excluded. The raw public data were reprocessed by TCRdb itself: fastp quality trimming at Q25, MiXCR clonotype calling, in-frame beta chains only. Each CDR3 protein gets just one entry, which takes the most common genes and DNA from the rows behind it. The V and J calls shown here were made by TCRdb, not taken from the authors' results. The sample table lists roughly 17,000 distinct CDR3 sequences, around 5.1% of them with a count of one. The ten largest clones capture approximately 7% of the sample.

This was a case-control study nested in a cohort of healthcare workers in London, UK, who had nasopharyngeal swab PCR tests and blood samples taken every week. Healthcare workers were recruited between 23 and 31 March 2020, during the week of the UK lockdown, and were followed weekly for up to roughly 16 weeks. The full study reports these points: VDJdb matching was skewed toward anti-spike CD8 responses and likely underestimated virus-specific expansions, missing private and CD4 specificities.

Including cysteine and phenylalanine, the CDR3 has 14 amino acids. The DNA shown is the 42-base CDR3, in frame from base 1. CDR1 and CDR2 (SEHNR, FQNEAQ) derive from the germline V gene (reference sequence). V is clipped by 6 bases and J by 10 bases, and the sequence between their germline boundaries is 20 bases long. The sample taken for sequencing was whole blood. This sequence was found in an adult who was a healthcare worker with PCR-confirmed SARS-CoV-2 infection or an uninfected control (not recorded which). The sequence joins TRBV7-9 to TRBJ2-3; no D gene is confidently identified. The CDR3 protein sequence reads: CASRATPRLPAQYF. In nucleotide form, the sequence is TGTGCCAGCAGAGCTACGCCCCGACTCCCTGCGCAGTATTTT. The full variable domain, completed from the reference TRBV7-9 and TRBJ2-3 proteins outside the CDR3, reads DTGVSQNPRHKITKRGQNVTFRCDPISEHNRLYWYRQTLGQGPEFLTYFQNEAQLEKSRLLSDRFSAERPKGSFSTLEIQRTEQGDSAMYLCASRATPRLPAQYFGPGTRLTVL.